This T cell receptor beta chain came from a study of cytomegalovirus exposure and HLA in healthy donors. While unrecorded immune exposures were likely, the donors were nominally healthy when sampled. CDR1 and CDR2 from the germline V gene are MNHNY and SVGAGI (reference sequence). J was trimmed by 8 bases and V by 0 bases; bases with no gene match: 6. The CDR3 spans 15 residues. Details on this clone: What it recognizes is unknown.

PCR amplification relied on 60 Vbeta primers (plus 13 Jbeta primers). Method: immunoSEQ multiplex PCR; TCRdb's copy keeps in-frame clones and lacks some. The sample carries about 170,000 clones, roughly 84% recorded once. Overall study results and limits: 87-base-pair reads could not separate some V segments, including TRBV6-2 and TRBV6-3. Among TCR beta chains, those listed as cytomegalovirus-associated numbered about 160.

Input material: PBMCs. This chain uses TRBV6-6 with TRBJ2-1, with 8 bases fitting TRBD1. The TCR comes from a boy aged 2 to 10 in good health and CMV-seronegative. The chain's CDR3 is CASSYSWQGAYEQFF. CDR3 in DNA: TGTGCCAGCAGTTACTCTTGGCAGGGGGCCTATGAGCAGTTCTTC.